The rows below give T cell receptor beta chains drawn from one sample of a study of blood T cells in healthy people across ages. Via MiXCR, TCRdb re-called the 5' RACE reads, giving one row per CDR3 protein. The top ten hold 30% to 40% of the sample, which has 600,000 to 650,000 distinct CDR3 sequences, 58% seen once. The specimen sequenced was blood. These receptors all stem from a man aged 60 to 75 in good health. CDR3s include the opening cysteine and the closing phenylalanine or tryptophan. Fields, in order: D gene, clone size, V gene, J gene, CDR3 DNA, CDR3 protein. The D gene is left open where the match is weak. Where a row states a size, it is once, few, many or the class of an expanded clone; other rows omit it.

d_call: TRBD2; clone_size: once; v_call: TRBV5-1; j_call: TRBJ2-7; cdr3_nt: TGCGCCAGCAGCACTCTAACTAGCGGAGTTTACAATGAGCAGTACTTC; cdr3_aa: CASSTLTSGVYNEQYF
d_call: -; clone_size: -; v_call: TRBV3-1; j_call: TRBJ1-2; cdr3_nt: TGTGCCAGCAGCCCCTTGGGGGGAAGTGGGTATGGCTACACCTTC; cdr3_aa: CASSPLGGSGYGYTF
d_call: -; clone_size: few; v_call: TRBV6-6; j_call: TRBJ2-3; cdr3_nt: TGTGCCAGCAGTTACGGGGGGCGGACAGATACGCAGTATTTT; cdr3_aa: CASSYGGRTDTQYF
d_call: -; clone_size: -; v_call: TRBV27; j_call: TRBJ2-6; cdr3_nt: TGTGTCAGCAAAGGTGGTGGGGCCAACGTCCTGACTTTC; cdr3_aa: CVSKGGGANVLTF
d_call: -; clone_size: -; v_call: TRBV7-2; j_call: TRBJ2-2; cdr3_nt: TGTGCCAGCAGCTCCACCGGGTGGGGTTCCGGGGAGCTGTTTTTT; cdr3_aa: CASSSTGWGSGELFF
d_call: TRBD1; clone_size: -; v_call: TRBV29-1; j_call: TRBJ1-2; cdr3_nt: TGCAGCGTTGAAACTCAGGACAGGGGTTTGGATGGCTACACCTTC; cdr3_aa: CSVETQDRGLDGYTF
d_call: -; clone_size: few; v_call: TRBV20-1; j_call: TRBJ2-7; cdr3_nt: TGCAGTGCTAGGAATGACGGATCCTACGAGCAGTACTTC; cdr3_aa: CSARNDGSYEQYF
d_call: TRBD1; clone_size: few; v_call: TRBV20-1; j_call: TRBJ1-4; cdr3_nt: TGCAGTGCTAGAGATCCCCTCGCCAAGGGGGCAGGTGAAAAACTGTTTTTT; cdr3_aa: CSARDPLAKGAGEKLFF
d_call: -; clone_size: -; v_call: TRBV7-9; j_call: TRBJ1-6; cdr3_nt: TGTGCCAGCAGCTTAGAGGTCATCAATTCACCCCTCCACTTT; cdr3_aa: CASSLEVINSPLHF
d_call: TRBD1; clone_size: many; v_call: TRBV12-3/TRBV12-4; j_call: TRBJ2-3; cdr3_nt: TGTGCCAGCAACCAAGCTCCGGACAGGGGACCAGATACGCAGTATTTT; cdr3_aa: CASNQAPDRGPDTQYF
d_call: -; clone_size: few; v_call: TRBV6-1; j_call: TRBJ1-4; cdr3_nt: TGTGCCAGCAGTGAAGCGGGTACTGAAAAACTGTTTTTT; cdr3_aa: CASSEAGTEKLFF
d_call: TRBD2; clone_size: many; v_call: TRBV7-2; j_call: TRBJ2-4; cdr3_nt: TGTGCCAGCAGCGGTGCGGGGGGAAACATTCAGTACTTC; cdr3_aa: CASSGAGGNIQYF
d_call: -; clone_size: -; v_call: TRBV5-1; j_call: TRBJ2-2; cdr3_nt: TGCGCCAGCAGCTTGACTAATACAGGGAGGCACGGGGAGCTGTTTTTT; cdr3_aa: CASSLTNTGRHGELFF
d_call: -; clone_size: few; v_call: TRBV29-1; j_call: TRBJ2-3; cdr3_nt: TGCAGCGTTGAAGAGGCCGCTGTGGGCACAGATACGCAGTATTTT; cdr3_aa: CSVEEAAVGTDTQYF
d_call: -; clone_size: -; v_call: TRBV6-1; j_call: TRBJ1-6; cdr3_nt: TGTGCCAGCAGCGAAACGACAGTTAGCGGAAATTCACCCCTCCACTTT; cdr3_aa: CASSETTVSGNSPLHF
d_call: -; clone_size: -; v_call: TRBV25-1; j_call: TRBJ1-6; cdr3_nt: TGTGCCAGCCTCCAAGGTGGGGGGGCCATCCACTTT; cdr3_aa: CASLQGGGAIHF
d_call: -; clone_size: -; v_call: TRBV9; j_call: TRBJ2-7; cdr3_nt: TGTGCCAGCAGCGTAGGTGGGAGTCCCCAGTACTTC; cdr3_aa: CASSVGGSPQYF
d_call: -; clone_size: few; v_call: TRBV5-1; j_call: TRBJ2-5; cdr3_nt: TGCGCCAGCAGCTTGGCCTCAACTCCCCGAGAGACCCAGTACTTC; cdr3_aa: CASSLASTPRETQYF
d_call: -; clone_size: -; v_call: TRBV12-3/TRBV12-4; j_call: TRBJ2-3; cdr3_nt: TGTGCCAGCAGTTTAAGTGGGAGCCCAGATACGCAGTATTTT; cdr3_aa: CASSLSGSPDTQYF
d_call: TRBD2; clone_size: -; v_call: TRBV4-2; j_call: TRBJ2-2; cdr3_nt: TGTGCCAGCAGCCAAGGACTAGCGGGGGCCGCGAACACCGGGGAGCTGTTTTTT; cdr3_aa: CASSQGLAGAANTGELFF
d_call: -; clone_size: few; v_call: TRBV29-1; j_call: TRBJ2-5; cdr3_nt: TGCAGCGTTTGGTCAGGACAAGAGACCCAGTACTTC; cdr3_aa: CSVWSGQETQYF
d_call: -; clone_size: -; v_call: TRBV21-1; j_call: TRBJ1-5; cdr3_nt: TGTGCCAGCATCCCAGGGGATACAGGGACCCCCAATCAGCCCCAGCATTTT; cdr3_aa: CASIPGDTGTPNQPQHF
d_call: -; clone_size: -; v_call: TRBV12-3/TRBV12-4; j_call: TRBJ2-3; cdr3_nt: TGTGCCAGCAGTTTAGACTACACAGATACGCAGTATTTT; cdr3_aa: CASSLDYTDTQYF
d_call: -; clone_size: -; v_call: TRBV11-2; j_call: TRBJ1-6; cdr3_nt: TGTGCCAGCAGCCAAAATTCACCCCTCCACTTT; cdr3_aa: CASSQNSPLHF
d_call: TRBD2; clone_size: -; v_call: TRBV9; j_call: TRBJ2-3; cdr3_nt: TGTGCCAGCAGCGTAGTAGGACTAGCGGAACCAACTAGCACAGATACGCAGTATTTT; cdr3_aa: CASSVVGLAEPTSTDTQYF
d_call: TRBD2; clone_size: -; v_call: TRBV7-2; j_call: TRBJ2-7; cdr3_nt: TGTGCCAGCAGCCCCCCGGGACTAGCGGGGGCAAAAGAGCAGTACTTC; cdr3_aa: CASSPPGLAGAKEQYF
d_call: -; clone_size: few; v_call: TRBV7-2; j_call: TRBJ2-1; cdr3_nt: TGTGCCAGCAGCTTAGGTTTAGATACCTACAATGAGCAGTTCTTC; cdr3_aa: CASSLGLDTYNEQFF
d_call: -; clone_size: -; v_call: TRBV20-1; j_call: TRBJ1-5; cdr3_nt: TGCAGTGGCACGACTAGCAATCAGCCCCAGCATTTT; cdr3_aa: CSGTTSNQPQHF
d_call: -; clone_size: -; v_call: TRBV20-1; j_call: TRBJ2-5; cdr3_nt: TGCAGAGCTAGAGCCCCCTCGACAGCGAATAGGGAGACCCGGTACTTC; cdr3_aa: CRARAPSTANRETRYF
d_call: -; clone_size: -; v_call: TRBV20-1; j_call: TRBJ1-6; cdr3_nt: TGCAGTGCTAGAACAGGGACTAATTCACCCCTCCACTTT; cdr3_aa: CSARTGTNSPLHF
d_call: TRBD1; clone_size: -; v_call: TRBV5-1; j_call: TRBJ1-2; cdr3_nt: TGCGCCAGCACCAACAGGGGGTCCGACTATGGCTACACCTTC; cdr3_aa: CASTNRGSDYGYTF
d_call: -; clone_size: -; v_call: TRBV4-2; j_call: TRBJ2-5; cdr3_nt: TGTGCCAGCAGCCAAGGGGACCTTGCAAAAGAGACCCAGTACTTC; cdr3_aa: CASSQGDLAKETQYF
d_call: -; clone_size: few; v_call: TRBV7-2; j_call: TRBJ2-5; cdr3_nt: TGTGCCAGCTCACTTCAGTACAGGGCCCAAGAGACCCAGTACTTC; cdr3_aa: CASSLQYRAQETQYF
d_call: TRBD1; clone_size: -; v_call: TRBV15; j_call: TRBJ1-2; cdr3_nt: TGTGCCACCAGCAGAGTATACGGGCAGGGGGCGGCCGGCTACACCTTC; cdr3_aa: CATSRVYGQGAAGYTF
d_call: TRBD1; clone_size: many; v_call: TRBV28; j_call: TRBJ2-7; cdr3_nt: TGTGCCAGCAGTTTAGAGGGGGCCTCCTACGAGCAGTACTTC; cdr3_aa: CASSLEGASYEQYF
d_call: -; clone_size: -; v_call: TRBV5-1; j_call: TRBJ2-5; cdr3_nt: TGCGCCAGCAGCTTGTTCCAAGAGGGGACCCAGTACTTC; cdr3_aa: CASSLFQEGTQYF
d_call: -; clone_size: -; v_call: TRBV5-1; j_call: TRBJ1-4; cdr3_nt: TGCGCCAGCAGCTTGGTGGGGGGGGCGAGTGAAAAACTGTTTTTT; cdr3_aa: CASSLVGGASEKLFF
d_call: TRBD1; clone_size: -; v_call: TRBV5-6; j_call: TRBJ2-1; cdr3_nt: TGTGCCAGCAGCCCAGGAGCCAACAGGGGACGTGAGCAGTTCTTC; cdr3_aa: CASSPGANRGREQFF
d_call: -; clone_size: once; v_call: TRBV25-1; j_call: TRBJ2-6; cdr3_nt: TGTGCCAGTACTCTGACCGGGGGCTCTGGGGCCAACGTCTTGACTTTC; cdr3_aa: CASTLTGGSGANVLTF
d_call: TRBD2; clone_size: -; v_call: TRBV27; j_call: TRBJ2-1; cdr3_nt: TGTGCCAGCAGGCCGCGGGAGCACACCTACAATGAGCAGTTCTTC; cdr3_aa: CASRPREHTYNEQFF
d_call: TRBD1; clone_size: -; v_call: TRBV19; j_call: TRBJ2-1; cdr3_nt: TGTGCCAGTAGTATAGAGACAGGGGGATACAATGAGCAGTTCTTC; cdr3_aa: CASSIETGGYNEQFF
d_call: TRBD2; clone_size: -; v_call: TRBV14; j_call: TRBJ2-3; cdr3_nt: TGTGCCAGCAGCCACCACCGGACTAGCGGGACGAGCACAGATACGCAGTATTTT; cdr3_aa: CASSHHRTSGTSTDTQYF
d_call: -; clone_size: few; v_call: TRBV13; j_call: TRBJ2-5; cdr3_nt: TGTGCCAGCAGCCCTTTGGCGAAAGAGACCCAGTACTTC; cdr3_aa: CASSPLAKETQYF
d_call: -; clone_size: once; v_call: TRBV20-1; j_call: TRBJ1-6; cdr3_nt: TGCAGTGCTAGAGGCCCTCGCGGGGGCGCGGGGTCACCCCTCCACTTT; cdr3_aa: CSARGPRGGAGSPLHF
d_call: TRBD2; clone_size: few; v_call: TRBV5-1; j_call: TRBJ2-5; cdr3_nt: TGCGCCAGCAGCTTCGGACTAGCGGGGGAAGAGACCCAGTACTTC; cdr3_aa: CASSFGLAGEETQYF
d_call: -; clone_size: -; v_call: TRBV3-1; j_call: TRBJ1-2; cdr3_nt: TGTGCCAGCAGCCAAGATCAAACGGGAGGGCATGGCTACACCTTC; cdr3_aa: CASSQDQTGGHGYTF
d_call: TRBD1; clone_size: -; v_call: TRBV27; j_call: TRBJ1-4; cdr3_nt: TGTGCCAGCAGCGGAGGGGGCTTTAATGAAAAACTGTTTTTT; cdr3_aa: CASSGGGFNEKLFF
d_call: -; clone_size: -; v_call: TRBV9; j_call: TRBJ1-1; cdr3_nt: TGTGCCAGCAGCGTAGCGCCGGGGGGCACTGAAGCTTTCTTT; cdr3_aa: CASSVAPGGTEAFF
d_call: -; clone_size: few; v_call: TRBV12-3/TRBV12-4; j_call: TRBJ2-3; cdr3_nt: TGTGCCAGCAGTTTTCTCCTAAGCACAGATACGCAGTATTTT; cdr3_aa: CASSFLLSTDTQYF
d_call: TRBD1; clone_size: -; v_call: TRBV5-1; j_call: TRBJ2-1; cdr3_nt: TGCGCCAGCATCGCTGAACCGGGACAGGGCGCAAGAGAGCAGTTCTTC; cdr3_aa: CASIAEPGQGAREQFF
d_call: -; clone_size: -; v_call: TRBV3-1; j_call: TRBJ2-3; cdr3_nt: TGTGCCAGCAGCCAAGGGCGGGCAGATACGCAGTATTTT; cdr3_aa: CASSQGRADTQYF